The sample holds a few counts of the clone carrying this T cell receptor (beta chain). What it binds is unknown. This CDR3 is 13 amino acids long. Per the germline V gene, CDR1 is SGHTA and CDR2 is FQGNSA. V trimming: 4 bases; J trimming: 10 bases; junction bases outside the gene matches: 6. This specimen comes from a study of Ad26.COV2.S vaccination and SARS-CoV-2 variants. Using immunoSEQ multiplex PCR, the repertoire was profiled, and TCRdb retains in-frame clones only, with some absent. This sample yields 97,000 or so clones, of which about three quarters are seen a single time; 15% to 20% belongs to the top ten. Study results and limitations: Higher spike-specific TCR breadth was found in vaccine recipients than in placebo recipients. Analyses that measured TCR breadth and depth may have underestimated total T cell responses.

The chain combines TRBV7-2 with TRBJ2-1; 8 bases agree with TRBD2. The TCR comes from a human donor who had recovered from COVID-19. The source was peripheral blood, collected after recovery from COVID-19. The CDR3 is CASSSLAAMEQFF. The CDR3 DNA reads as TGTGCCAGCAGCTCACTAGCGGCGATGGAGCAGTTCTTC.